The clone carrying this T cell receptor (beta chain) was observed a few times. Its antigen remains unidentified. In TCRdb, the reads were re-called with MiXCR into one record per CDR3 protein. The sample contains about 700,000 distinct CDR3 sequences, 30% to 35% of which appear only once. The source of the sample is a study of T cell repertoires in cytomegalovirus infection. Study as a whole: An indication of both CMV infection and matching HLA type came from public TCR beta signatures. Broader study findings: Summed public TCR beta family frequency identified CMV carriers bearing the relevant HLA. HLA-C-restricted CMV clonotypes gave the most frequent clonotype in two of eight donors.

Germline assignment: CDR1 SGHNT and CDR2 YYREEE (reference sequence). V dropped 4 bases and J dropped 2 bases, with 10 bases sitting between them. The CDR3 spans 14 residues. The chain joins TRBV5-4 to TRBJ2-1; D is unresolved. Sequencing used cultured PBMCs, obtained from culture after CMV antigen stimulation. The origin of this receptor is a human donor in good health (CMV status not recorded). Some clones in this sample may be carry-over from other donors' samples. The CDR3 reads CASSSPDTYNEQFF. For the CDR3, the DNA is TGTGCCAGCAGCAGTCCAGACACCTACAATGAGCAGTTCTTC.